These 6 T cell receptor beta chains were all obtained from the same sample, sequenced in a study of cytomegalovirus exposure and HLA in healthy donors. Vbeta (60) and Jbeta (13) primers were used in the PCR. The repertoire was sequenced with immunoSEQ multiplex PCR; TCRdb's copy has only in-frame clones and lacks some. Counted here are roughly 230,000 clones, 85% to 95% occurring once; the ten biggest clones make up 1.7%. The sequencing input was PBMCs. These TCRs come from a girl under 10 years old in good health and CMV-seronegative.

This chain connects TRBV7-9 to TRBJ2-2; 12 nucleotides line up with TRBD2. The CDR3 consists of 17 residues. J lost 1 base, V lost 2 bases, and 2 bases had no gene match. CDR1 is SEHNR, CDR2 FQNEAQ, per germline (reference sequence). In nucleotides, the CDR3 is TGTGCCAGCAGCTTACCTAGCGGGAGGGTGAACACCGGGGAGCTGTTTTTT. Its protein product is CASSLPSGRVNTGELFF.

The V and J genes are TRBV9 and TRBJ2-2; perhaps TRBD1 as D (7 bases). The CDR3 is made up of 15 amino acids. CDR1 and CDR2 from the germline V gene are SGDLS and YYNGEE. Trimming removed 4 bases at V and 6 bases at J, with 16 bases between. The CDR3 here is CASSLRGELAGELFF. The CDR3 DNA follows: TGTGCCAGCAGCCTCAGGGGGGAGCTAGCCGGGGAGCTGTTTTTT.

This chain joins TRBV2 and TRBJ2-7; 8 nucleotides agree with TRBD2. Germline CDR1 and CDR2: SNHLY and FYNNEI. V lost 11 bases to trimming and J lost 3 bases; unmatched junction nucleotides: 12. CDR3 length: 14 amino acids. CDR3 loop: CACRRGGGHYEQYF. The CDR3 coding sequence is TGTGCCTGCCGGCGGGGCGGGGGGCACTACGAGCAGTACTTC.

J is TRBJ1-1 and V is TRBV25-1, with D maybe TRBD1 (6 bases). The germline V and J ends were trimmed by 8 bases and 5 bases, with 18 bases remaining between them. The germline V gene encodes CDR1 MGHDK and CDR2 SYGVNS. The CDR3 has 14 residues. The CDR3 nucleotides read TGTGCCAGCGGCGCCGGACAGCCCATTACTGAAGCTTTCTTT. It specifies CASGAGQPITEAFF.

CDR3 coding DNA: TGTGCCAGCAGCTTAGGGACAGGGAGTGATCAGCCCCAGCATTTT. Translated: CASSLGTGSDQPQHF. The chain couples TRBV11-2 to TRBJ1-5, with 8 bases that match TRBD1. There are 15 residues in the CDR3. Germline CDR1 and CDR2: SGHAT and FQNNGV. V dropped 1 base and J dropped 5; count of bases not matched to a gene: 4.

V gene TRBV20-1 combines with J gene TRBJ1-2; D ambiguous. The germline V gene has CDR1 DFQATT and CDR2 SNEGSKA (reference sequence). There are 11 residues in the CDR3. V lost 6 bases, J lost 8 bases, and 13 bases lay in between. The CDR3 loop is CSASAGHGYTF. DNA for the CDR3: TGCAGTGCCAGTGCGGGCCACGGCTACACCTTC.